The clone carrying this T cell receptor beta chain was observed many times. Its antigen remains unidentified. The sample originates from a study of human T cells and chemical hapten exposure. Regarding the study as a whole: Versus controls, expanded TCRs had significantly more large CDR3 similarity clusters. No shift was seen in TCRs above 1 in 1000 frequency with DPC sensitization.

The sample's time point: patch test 2, 6 weeks after DPC sensitization. Regarding treatment: therapeutic diphenylcyclopropenone sensitization with weekly scalp DPC. Total RNA was isolated from whole blood that had not been fractionated. V lost 6 bases to trimming and J lost 0 bases; unmatched junction nucleotides: 7. CDR3 length: 15 residues. In germline, CDR1 is SQVTM, CDR2 ANQGSEA. MiXCR was run by TCRdb on the RACE reads, yielding one entry per CDR3 protein. This table holds 75,000 to 100,000 distinct CDR3 sequences, 9.3% found once. The rearrangement uses TRBV29-1 and TRBJ2-3, with 9 bases matching TRBD2. The sequencing used whole blood, collected in connection with sensitization to the hapten diphenylcyclopropenone (DPC). The sequence came from a woman aged 40-49 years with alopecia areata. Some clones in this sample may be carry-over from other donors' samples. The CDR3 coding sequence is TGCAGCGTCCTCCCTAGCGGGGCCAGCACAGATACGCAGTATTTT. This gives the protein CSVLPSGASTDTQYF.